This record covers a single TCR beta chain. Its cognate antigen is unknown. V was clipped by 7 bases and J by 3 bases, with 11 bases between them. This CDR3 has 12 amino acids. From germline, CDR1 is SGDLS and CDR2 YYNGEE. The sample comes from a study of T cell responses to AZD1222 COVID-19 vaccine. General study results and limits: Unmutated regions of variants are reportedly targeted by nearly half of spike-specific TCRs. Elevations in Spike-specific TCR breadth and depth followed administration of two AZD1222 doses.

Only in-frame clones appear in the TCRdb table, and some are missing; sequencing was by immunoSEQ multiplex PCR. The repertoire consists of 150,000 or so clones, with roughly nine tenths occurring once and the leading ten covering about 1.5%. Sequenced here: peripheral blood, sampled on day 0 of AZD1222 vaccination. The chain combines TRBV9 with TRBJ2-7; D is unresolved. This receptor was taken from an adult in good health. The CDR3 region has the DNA TGTGCCAGCGGGGAAGGGAACTACGAGCAGTACTTC. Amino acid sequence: CASGEGNYEQYF.